A selection of T cell receptor beta chains follows, all from one sample in a study of cytomegalovirus exposure and HLA in healthy donors. Only in-frame clones appear in the TCRdb table, and some are missing; sequencing was by immunoSEQ multiplex PCR. Of 130,000 or so clones listed, about two thirds are singletons. The sample comprised PBMCs. Every receptor here comes from a man in his forties in good health and CMV-seropositive. Both conserved end residues are part of each CDR3. The order of the fields is clone size, V gene, J gene, D gene, CDR3 protein, CDR3 DNA. A D gene is named only where the DNA matches it firmly. Clone size appears in some rows only: once, few, many, or a class for an expanded clone.

size: -; V: TRBV18; J: TRBJ1-1; D: -; CDR3: CASSPPARSTEAFF; DNA: TGTGCCAGCTCACCACCGGCTCGGAGCACTGAAGCTTTCTTT
size: -; V: TRBV29-1; J: TRBJ2-7; D: TRBD1; CDR3: CSVDGQAYEQYF; DNA: TGCAGCGTTGATGGACAGGCCTACGAGCAGTACTTC
size: -; V: TRBV28; J: TRBJ1-5; D: -; CDR3: CASSLGGLAGPQHF; DNA: TGTGCCAGTAGCCTGGGGGGTCTAGCGGGGCCCCAGCATTTT
size: once; V: TRBV28; J: TRBJ2-1; D: TRBD2; CDR3: CASRGTSGRTPYNEQFF; DNA: TGTGCCAGCAGGGGGACTAGCGGGAGGACTCCCTACAATGAGCAGTTCTTC
size: few; V: TRBV6-6; J: TRBJ1-5; D: -; CDR3: CASSYNSHQPQHF; DNA: TGTGCCAGCAGTTATAACAGTCATCAGCCCCAGCATTTT
size: -; V: TRBV5-3; J: TRBJ2-1; D: -; CDR3: CARSSGPPTPLGGGAEPYNEQFF; DNA: TGTGCCAGAAGCTCGGGCCCCCCGACCCCCCTAGGTGGGGGCGCCGAGCCCTACAATGAGCAGTTCTTC
size: -; V: TRBV9; J: TRBJ2-1; D: -; CDR3: CASSVGGYYNEQFF; DNA: TGTGCCAGCAGCGTAGGCGGGTACTACAATGAGCAGTTCTTC
size: -; V: TRBV7-9; J: TRBJ2-2; D: TRBD1; CDR3: CASSSRTGAVGELFF; DNA: TGTGCCAGCAGCTCACGGACAGGGGCGGTCGGGGAGCTGTTTTTT
size: -; V: TRBV5-1; J: TRBJ2-2; D: TRBD2; CDR3: CASSLVPTSGYANTGELFF; DNA: TGCGCCAGCAGCTTGGTCCCGACTAGCGGGTACGCGAACACCGGGGAGCTGTTTTTT
size: -; V: TRBV28; J: TRBJ1-5; D: TRBD1; CDR3: CASSSAGGALFQPQHF; DNA: TGTGCCAGCAGTTCAGCAGGGGGCGCGTTATTTCAGCCCCAGCATTTT
size: once; V: TRBV28; J: TRBJ1-5; D: TRBD1; CDR3: CASTTRGRGNQPQHF; DNA: TGTGCCAGCACTACCAGGGGGCGCGGGAATCAGCCCCAGCATTTT
size: -; V: TRBV27; J: TRBJ1-2; D: TRBD1; CDR3: CASSFTTGGGYTF; DNA: TGTGCCAGCAGTTTTACGACAGGGGGTGGCTACACCTTC
size: -; V: TRBV5-1; J: TRBJ2-3; D: TRBD1; CDR3: CASTRDSSTDTQYF; DNA: TGCGCCAGCACCCGGGACAGCAGCACAGATACGCAGTATTTT
size: -; V: TRBV5-1; J: TRBJ2-5; D: TRBD1; CDR3: CASSLWTGGLETQYF; DNA: TGCGCCAGCAGCTTGTGGACAGGGGGATTAGAGACCCAGTACTTC
size: -; V: TRBV30; J: TRBJ1-2; D: -; CDR3: CAWRGVKGGYTF; DNA: TGTGCCTGGAGAGGGGTTAAAGGAGGCTACACCTTC
size: -; V: TRBV29-1; J: TRBJ1-1; D: -; CDR3: CSVEEGRAFF; DNA: TGCAGCGTTGAAGAGGGGAGAGCTTTCTTT
size: once; V: TRBV7-9; J: TRBJ2-6; D: -; CDR3: CASTITGKSGANVLTF; DNA: TGTGCCAGCACCATTACAGGGAAGTCTGGGGCCAACGTCCTGACTTTC
size: -; V: TRBV18; J: TRBJ2-7; D: TRBD2; CDR3: CASSPLTGGNEQYF; DNA: TGTGCCAGCTCACCACTGACGGGGGGAAACGAGCAGTACTTC
size: -; V: TRBV7-9; J: TRBJ1-5; D: TRBD1; CDR3: CASSSVAGQVGPQHF; DNA: TGTGCCAGCAGCTCAGTTGCGGGACAGGTAGGGCCCCAGCATTTT
size: -; V: TRBV29-1; J: TRBJ1-2; D: TRBD1; CDR3: CSVARTGDNYGYTF; DNA: TGCAGCGTTGCCCGAACAGGGGATAACTATGGCTACACCTTC
size: few; V: TRBV7-6; J: TRBJ2-7; D: TRBD1; CDR3: CASSLGTGAYEQYF; DNA: TGTGCCAGCAGCTTGGGGACAGGGGCCTACGAGCAGTACTTC
size: -; V: TRBV15; J: TRBJ2-5; D: TRBD2; CDR3: CATSSYGVTSGSQETQYF; DNA: TGTGCCACCAGCAGCTATGGGGTGACTAGCGGGAGCCAAGAGACCCAGTACTTC
size: -; V: TRBV11-2; J: TRBJ2-1; D: TRBD2; CDR3: CASSPLGLAGGWEQFF; DNA: TGTGCCAGCAGCCCCCTTGGACTAGCGGGGGGTTGGGAGCAGTTCTTC
size: -; V: TRBV6-6; J: TRBJ1-5; D: -; CDR3: CASRTSGSNQPQHF; DNA: TGTGCCAGCAGGACTTCGGGGAGCAATCAGCCCCAGCATTTT
size: -; V: TRBV19; J: TRBJ1-2; D: -; CDR3: CASTRAQGGYGYTF; DNA: TGTGCCAGTACCCGGGCGCAGGGAGGCTATGGCTACACCTTC
size: -; V: TRBV5-1; J: TRBJ2-7; D: TRBD1; CDR3: CASSTYTGTGTTEQYF; DNA: TGCGCCAGCAGCACCTACACCGGGACAGGGACCACGGAGCAGTACTTC
size: -; V: TRBV7-9; J: TRBJ2-7; D: -; CDR3: CASSFIPYEQYF; DNA: TGTGCCAGCAGCTTTATCCCCTACGAGCAGTACTTC
size: once; V: TRBV5-6; J: TRBJ1-5; D: -; CDR3: CASSFRSGNQPQHF; DNA: TGTGCCAGCAGCTTTCGTTCAGGCAATCAGCCCCAGCATTTT
size: -; V: TRBV28; J: TRBJ2-7; D: TRBD1; CDR3: CASSSAPGTGAQNEQYF; DNA: TGTGCCAGCAGTTCCGCCCCCGGGACAGGGGCGCAGAACGAGCAGTACTTC
size: -; V: TRBV19; J: TRBJ2-6; D: -; CDR3: CASRPRGSGANVLTF; DNA: TGTGCCAGTAGACCCCGGGGGTCTGGGGCCAACGTCCTGACTTTC
size: -; V: TRBV27; J: TRBJ2-5; D: -; CDR3: CASNGRGRGRETQYF; DNA: TGTGCCAGCAATGGCCGAGGGAGAGGTCGGGAGACCCAGTACTTC
size: -; V: TRBV28; J: TRBJ2-3; D: -; CDR3: CASSLYQGSTDTQYF; DNA: TGTGCCAGCAGTTTATATCAGGGAAGCACAGATACGCAGTATTTT
size: -; V: TRBV5-8; J: TRBJ1-2; D: TRBD1; CDR3: CASSVRQGTYGYTF; DNA: TGTGCCAGCAGCGTGAGACAGGGAACATATGGCTACACCTTC
size: -; V: TRBV28; J: TRBJ1-5; D: -; CDR3: CASSFQGSSQPQHF; DNA: TGTGCCAGCAGTTTCCAGGGGAGTAGTCAGCCCCAGCATTTT
size: -; V: TRBV5-1; J: TRBJ2-7; D: -; CDR3: CASSPQWGSLADEQYF; DNA: TGCGCCAGCAGCCCGCAGTGGGGCTCCCTCGCTGACGAGCAGTACTTC
size: -; V: TRBV29-1; J: TRBJ2-4; D: TRBD2; CDR3: CSVPSGDIQYF; DNA: TGCAGCGTTCCTAGCGGCGACATTCAGTACTTC